These T cell receptor beta chains were read from a single sample in a study of identical twins. TCRdb processed the 5' RACE reads anew with MiXCR; each CDR3 protein has one entry. The sample has about 690,000 distinct CDR3 sequences; approximately 6% are singletons. The specimen sequenced was naive T cells sorted from blood. These receptors all stem from a man between 18 and 35 years old in good health. Both conserved end residues are part of each CDR3. D genes are given only for firm matches. Rows give clone size only sometimes, using once, few, many, or a class for an expanded clone.

j_call,d_call,v_call,clone_size,cdr3_nt,cdr3_aa
TRBJ1-6,NA,TRBV12-3/TRBV12-4,many,TGTGCCAGCAGTTGGGTGGGGCCGCCTTCACCCCTCCACTTT,CASSWVGPPSPLHF
TRBJ2-4,NA,TRBV12-3/TRBV12-4,many,TGTGCCAGCAGTTTAATGGCCGCCTTAGCCAAAAACATTCAGTACTTC,CASSLMAALAKNIQYF
TRBJ2-1,TRBD2,TRBV6-2/TRBV6-3,many,TGTGCCAGCAGAGACGGGACTAGCGGGAGTGGGAATGAGCAGTTCTTC,CASRDGTSGSGNEQFF
TRBJ1-1,NA,TRBV6-2/TRBV6-3,few,TGTGCCAGCAGTTACTCGATTCAGGGTAGCACTGAAGCTTTCTTT,CASSYSIQGSTEAFF
TRBJ1-2,NA,TRBV6-5,few,TGTGCCAGCAGTTACTCCCCTTCGACAGGAGGCCTCGGCTATGGCTACACCTTC,CASSYSPSTGGLGYGYTF
TRBJ2-7,NA,TRBV6-2/TRBV6-3,NA,TGTGCCAGCAGTTACTCGATTGGGGGCAGCTACGAGCAGTACTTC,CASSYSIGGSYEQYF
TRBJ2-3,TRBD2,TRBV5-4,NA,TGTGCCAGCAGCCAGCTAGCGGGAGGGCCCCCAGATACGCAGTATTTT,CASSQLAGGPPDTQYF
TRBJ2-1,TRBD2,TRBV7-6,many,TGTGCCAGCAGCTTAGGGACTAGCGGGGATGAGCAGTTCTTC,CASSLGTSGDEQFF
TRBJ1-1,NA,TRBV10-3,many,TGTGCCATCAAGGGGATGAACACTGAAGCTTTCTTT,CAIKGMNTEAFF
TRBJ2-1,NA,TRBV7-8,few,TGTGCCAGCAGCCTTTCGCGACGGAATGAGCAGTTCTTC,CASSLSRRNEQFF
TRBJ2-1,TRBD2,TRBV20-1,many,TGCAGTGCCTACCCAGCGGGGAGCTCCTACAATGAGCAGTTCTTC,CSAYPAGSSYNEQFF
TRBJ2-7,NA,TRBV12-3/TRBV12-4,many,TGTGCCAGCAGTTTACGAGGGGGCGGGGGATCCGAGCAGTACTTC,CASSLRGGGGSEQYF
TRBJ1-5,NA,TRBV10-3,many,TGTGCCATCAGTGAGGGCATAGGGGGTAGCAATCAGCCCCAGCATTTT,CAISEGIGGSNQPQHF
TRBJ2-3,TRBD2,TRBV4-3,many,TGCGCCAGCAGCCCAATTAGCGGGAGGGCGGTAGATACGCAGTATTTT,CASSPISGRAVDTQYF
TRBJ2-3,NA,TRBV6-2/TRBV6-3,many,TGTGCCAGCGCGCAGGAGTACCATACGCAGTATTTT,CASAQEYHTQYF
TRBJ2-1,NA,TRBV7-9,NA,TGTGCCAGCAGCTTACAAATACAGGGGCAGTTCTTC,CASSLQIQGQFF
TRBJ2-2,TRBD1,TRBV28,few,TGTGCCAGCACCCCTGGACAGGAACGCACCGGGGAGCTGTTTTTT,CASTPGQERTGELFF